The TCR beta chain under discussion was sequenced for a study of a mutant IDH1 vaccine in newly diagnosed glioma. Study summary: The study started vaccination 4-6 weeks after radiotherapy alone, or with temozolomide cycles.

Time point described: week 23, last vaccination. It was 300 ug of mutant IDH1 20-mer peptide that made up each vaccine dose, given with topical imiquimod. Every donor had a new WHO grade 3 or 4 astrocytoma that was IDH1-mutant, with loss of nuclear ATRX. About this clone itself: Antigen unknown.

The protocol was immunoSEQ multiplex PCR, while the TCRdb copy is restricted to in-frame clones and leaves out a portion. The sample carries 50,000 to 70,000 clones, nearly 85% recorded once. Trimming pared 0 bases from V and 3 bases from J, leaving 6 bases between. The CDR3 is 13 amino acids. Germline CDR1 MNHEY, CDR2 SMNVEV (reference sequence). The source is a man younger than 30 with glioma. The sample was PBMCs, taken from a glioma patient whose treatment included an IDH1 peptide vaccine. The V gene is TRBV27, the J gene TRBJ2-7; D remains ambiguous. Here the CDR3 reads CASSLSPLYEQYF. CDR3 DNA: TGTGCCAGCAGTTTATCCCCCCTCTACGAGCAGTACTTC.